Each of the 27 T cell receptor beta chains below was sequenced from the same sample in a study of shared clonotypes between healthy human individuals. Clones were sequenced by immunoSEQ multiplex PCR, and TCRdb holds only the in-frame ones, with some missing. The sample has around 2.1 million clones; about 93% are singletons. Naive CD8 cells lacked CD45RO and underwent positive selection for CCR7, leaving out terminally differentiated effector memory CD45RA+ cells. The sequenced sample consisted of naive CD8+ T cells from PBMCs. The source is a man aged 18 to 29 in good health. Some clones in this sample may be carry-over from other donors' samples.

V gene TRBV6-5 combines with J gene TRBJ1-2, with D hard to call. The CDR3 contains 13 residues. Germline CDR1 and CDR2: MNHEY and SVGAGI. V lost 1 base and J 2 bases, leaving 5 bases between the germline ends. In DNA, the CDR3 is TGTGCCAGCAGTTACTACAGCAACTATGGCTACACCTTC. This codes for CASSYYSNYGYTF.

This chain uses TRBV6-6 with TRBJ2-1; D remains unclear. This CDR3 is 14 amino acids long. Trimming took 4 bases from V and 0 from J, leaving 7 bases between them. Germline CDR1 MNHNY, CDR2 SVGAGI (reference sequence). The DNA of the CDR3 is TGTGCCAGCAGTTCGCTGAGCTCCTACAATGAGCAGTTCTTC. This gives the protein CASSSLSSYNEQFF.

V and J are TRBV9 and TRBJ2-1; TRBD2 matches 7 bases. This CDR3 is 16 amino acids long. V gave up 4 bases and J gave up 8 bases; unmatched junction bases: 15. Looked up from germline, CDR1 is SGDLS and CDR2 is YYNGEE. CDR3 bases: TGTGCCAGCAGCATAAGTGCGGGAGTGTTTACTGATGAGCAGTTCTTC. Protein sequence: CASSISAGVFTDEQFF.

The chain recombines TRBV11-2 with TRBJ2-2; 10 bases align to TRBD2. Per the germline V gene, CDR1 is SGHAT and CDR2 is FQNNGV. The CDR3 spans 16 residues. With V trimmed by 3 bases and J by 4 bases, 5 bases remained unmatched. CDR3 nucleotide sequence: TGTGCCAGCAGCTTGGGGAGCGGGAGGGCCACCGGGGAGCTGTTTTTT. This encodes CASSLGSGRATGELFF. Based on the CDR3 plus reference TRBV11-2 and TRBJ2-2, the full variable domain is EAGVAQSPRYKIIEKRQSVAFWCNPISGHATLYWYQQILGQGPKLLIQFQNNGVVDDSQLPKDRFSAERLKGVDSTLKIQPAKLEDSAVYLCASSLGSGRATGELFFGEGSRLTVL.

The chain joins TRBV15 to TRBJ2-1; 7 nucleotides line up with TRBD2. The CDR3 has 16 amino acids. The V gene's germline CDR1 is LNHNV and CDR2 YYDKDF (reference sequence). J was trimmed by 6 bases and V by 0 bases; bases with no gene match: 8. CDR3 amino acids: CATSRERGGRTNEQFF. Written as DNA, the CDR3 is TGTGCCACCAGCAGAGAGCGTGGCGGGAGAACCAATGAGCAGTTCTTC.

This clone has more than one count but fewer than ten. This chain links TRBV7-9 with TRBJ1-3; D gene ambiguous. V was trimmed by 5 bases and J by 4 bases, leaving 6 bases between them. Germline V lookup: CDR1 SEHNR, CDR2 FQNEAQ (reference sequence). The CDR3 runs to 12 residues. CDR3 sequence: CASSPVGNTIYF. CDR3 coding DNA: TGTGCCAGCAGCCCAGTCGGAAACACCATATATTTT.

J is TRBJ2-7 and V is TRBV6-1; tentatively, D is TRBD1 or TRBD2 (7 bases each). The CDR3 runs to 14 residues. Germline-derived CDR1 and CDR2 are MNHNS and SASEGT. The V end lost 11 bases, the J end lost 4 bases, and 21 bases lay between the germline ends. This chain's CDR3 is CAGGRGQGVYEQYF. CDR3 in DNA: TGTGCCGGGGGGAGGGGGCAGGGGGTATACGAGCAGTACTTC.

This clone came up once. The chain has TRBV11-2 and TRBJ2-7; D ambiguous. Trimming removed 6 bases at V and 5 bases at J, with 17 bases between. The germline V gene encodes CDR1 SGHAT and CDR2 FQNNGV. The CDR3 is 14 amino acids. The CDR3 DNA reads TGTGCCAGCAGACCCTGGTCCACCGGCAACGAGCAGTACTTC. Its protein product is CASRPWSTGNEQYF. Full variable domain (remainder filled in from reference TRBV11-2 and TRBJ2-7): EAGVAQSPRYKIIEKRQSVAFWCNPISGHATLYWYQQILGQGPKLLIQFQNNGVVDDSQLPKDRFSAERLKGVDSTLKIQPAKLEDSAVYLCASRPWSTGNEQYFGPGTRLTVT.

The V and J genes are TRBV5-8 and TRBJ2-3; 9 bases agree with TRBD2. Trimming at V came to 6 bases and at J to 2 bases, leaving 19 bases not matched to a gene. Germline CDR1 and CDR2: SGHTS and YDEGEE. This CDR3 is 19 amino acids long. The CDR3 DNA is TGTGCCAGCACCAAAGGGTACCCAGCGGGAGGTAGTATCACAGATACGCAGTATTTT. Translating it yields CASTKGYPAGGSITDTQYF.

Of note for this clone: Other nucleotide sequences in the sample specify the same CDR3. The gene calls are TRBV28 and TRBJ1-5; D is possibly TRBD1 (5 bases). This CDR3 spans 14 amino acids. Trimming took 2 bases from V and 5 from J, leaving 10 bases between them. Germline V gives CDR1 MDHEN, CDR2 SYDVKM. This CDR3 reads CASSLRQGHQPQHF. CDR3 sequence (DNA): TGTGCCAGCAGTTTAAGGCAGGGTCATCAGCCCCAGCATTTT.

Only a few counts were recorded for this clone. The J gene is TRBJ1-1, the V gene TRBV7-9, with D possibly TRBD1 on 6 matching bases. V lost 3 bases and J 7 bases, leaving 9 bases between the germline ends. In germline, CDR1 is SEHNR, CDR2 FQNEAQ (reference sequence). This CDR3 contains 12 residues. In DNA, the CDR3 is TGTGCCAGCAGCTTGGGGGCTTATGAAGCTTTCTTT. It encodes CASSLGAYEAFF.

V gene TRBV7-9 combines with J gene TRBJ2-5; D not resolved. The CDR3 is 16 residues long. V was clipped by 1 base and J by 4 bases, with 16 bases between them. Germline loops: CDR1 SEHNR, CDR2 FQNEAQ (reference sequence). The CDR3 protein is CASSLVAGIVSETQYF. For the CDR3, the DNA is TGTGCCAGCAGCTTAGTGGCAGGCATTGTGTCAGAGACCCAGTACTTC.

This clone has a single count. The chain couples TRBV19 to TRBJ2-2; 10 bases fit TRBD2. CDR1 LNHDA and CDR2 SQIVND come from the germline V gene (reference sequence). V was clipped by 1 base and J by 7 bases; unmatched bases: 3. This CDR3 is built from 15 residues. The chain's CDR3 is CASSIGSGRSGELFF. DNA of the CDR3: TGTGCCAGTAGTATAGGTAGCGGGAGGAGCGGGGAGCTGTTTTTT.

V is TRBV10-3 and J is TRBJ2-7; TRBD2 matches 13 bases. The germline CDR1 and CDR2 sequences are ENHRY and SYGVKD. Trimming removed 2 bases from V and 7 bases from J; junction bases left unmatched: 8. This CDR3 spans 16 amino acids. CDR3 nucleotide sequence: TGTGCCATCAGTGAGCTAGGGACTAGCGGGGCCCTGGAGCAGTACTTC. Translating gives CAISELGTSGALEQYF.

V is TRBV9 and J is TRBJ1-1; D is perhaps TRBD1 (5 bases). The V and J ends lost 0 bases and 7 bases respectively, with 13 bases between them. CDR1 is SGDLS and CDR2 is YYNGEE in the germline V gene. This CDR3 comprises 14 residues. The CDR3 sequence: CASSVVGAGSEAFF. CDR3 nucleotide sequence: TGTGCCAGCAGCGTAGTAGGGGCTGGTAGTGAAGCTTTCTTT. Using reference TRBV9 and TRBJ1-1 for the parts outside the CDR3, the full variable domain is DSGVTQTPKHLITATGQRVTLRCSPRSGDLSVYWYQQSLDQGLQFLIQYYNGEERAKGNILERFSAQQFPDLHSELNLSSLELGDSALYFCASSVVGAGSEAFFGQGTRLTVV.

This clone was observed a single time. This sequence joins TRBV27 and TRBJ2-1, with a tentative D call TRBD1 (5 bases). CDR3 length: 15 residues. In germline, CDR1 is MNHEY, CDR2 SMNVEV (reference sequence). V lost 4 bases, J lost 2 bases, and 12 bases lay in between. The CDR3 region is CASSSMDIPYNEQFF. Here the CDR3 DNA reads TGTGCCAGCAGTTCGATGGACATTCCCTACAATGAGCAGTTCTTC.

CDR3 coding DNA: TGTGCCAGCAGCTTAAGGGACGGAGGGGGCCAAGAGACCCAGTACTTC. This sequence encodes CASSLRDGGGQETQYF. The chain carries TRBV7-9 and TRBJ2-5; the D call may be TRBD1 or TRBD2 (6 bases each). The CDR3 contains 16 residues. V was shortened by 2 bases and J by 1 base, with 14 bases between the two germline ends. The germline gives CDR1 SEHNR, CDR2 FQNEAQ (reference sequence). Full variable domain (missing parts from reference TRBV7-9 and TRBJ2-5): DTGVSQNPRHKITKRGQNVTFRCDPISEHNRLYWYRQTLGQGPEFLTYFQNEAQLEKSRLLSDRFSAERPKGSFSTLEIQRTEQGDSAMYLCASSLRDGGGQETQYFGPGTRLLVL.

This chain links TRBV7-8 with TRBJ2-6; 8 bases are a match to TRBD1. The CDR3 has 21 amino acids. Trimming removed 3 bases from V and 4 bases from J; junction bases left unmatched: 20. Germline CDR1 reads SGHVS; CDR2 reads FQNEAQ. The CDR3: CASSFFRSGTGKVLGANVLTF. DNA for the CDR3: TGTGCCAGCAGCTTCTTCCGGTCTGGGACAGGAAAAGTTCTGGGGGCCAACGTCCTGACTTTC.

The CDR3 coding sequence is TGCGCCAGCAGCTGGGGACAGGGCGAAGTCCAATACGAGCAGTACTTC. Translating it yields CASSWGQGEVQYEQYF. The chain employs TRBV5-1 and TRBJ2-7; 9 nucleotides agree with TRBD1. V shed 3 bases and J 4 bases; nucleotides not matched to a gene: 11. Germline CDR1 reads SGHRS; CDR2 reads YFSETQ. The CDR3 loop spans 16 amino acids.

The rearrangement joins TRBV28 to TRBJ2-2, with 7 positions matching TRBD2. Germline values: CDR1 MDHEN, CDR2 SYDVKM. The CDR3 runs to 15 residues. V was pared by 11 bases and J by 0 bases, with 9 bases of the junction left unmatched. CDR3 in DNA: TGTGCCGTACTAAGCGGGGCCTCGAACACCGGGGAGCTGTTTTTT. Translating it yields CAVLSGASNTGELFF.

This clone was recorded only once. The rearrangement links TRBV4-3 to TRBJ2-5; 7 nucleotides line up with TRBD2. J lost 4 bases, V lost 4 bases, and 9 bases had no gene match. The CDR3 covers 15 residues. Germline V gives CDR1 LGHNA, CDR2 YSLEER. The CDR3 is CASSPLWEGRETQYF. The DNA for the CDR3 is TGCGCCAGCAGCCCCCTCTGGGAGGGCCGAGAGACCCAGTACTTC.

The gene calls are TRBV28 and TRBJ2-1; 10 bases map to TRBD1. CDR1 is MDHEN and CDR2 is SYDVKM in the germline V gene. This CDR3 is built from 16 residues. V gave up 4 bases and J gave up 6 bases; unmatched junction bases: 9. Here the CDR3 reads CASSSAGTGVSNEQFF. CDR3 in DNA: TGTGCCAGCAGTTCCGCCGGGACAGGGGTTTCCAATGAGCAGTTCTTC.

The chain recombines TRBV11-2 with TRBJ2-2; D is ambiguous. Trimming stripped 2 bases from V and 3 bases from J, with 1 base between. This CDR3 has 12 amino acids. Per the germline V gene, CDR1 is SGHAT and CDR2 is FQNNGV. The CDR3 is CASSLYTGELFF. CDR3 coding DNA: TGTGCCAGCAGCTTATACACCGGGGAGCTGTTTTTT. The full variable domain, rest sourced from reference TRBV11-2 and TRBJ2-2, is EAGVAQSPRYKIIEKRQSVAFWCNPISGHATLYWYQQILGQGPKLLIQFQNNGVVDDSQLPKDRFSAERLKGVDSTLKIQPAKLEDSAVYLCASSLYTGELFFGEGSRLTVL.

As DNA, the CDR3 is TGTGCCAGCAGCTTGTCTTGGACCACTAACTATGGCTACACCTTC. It is translated as CASSLSWTTNYGYTF. V usage is TRBV5-4 and J usage is TRBJ1-2; D is undetermined. Germline assignment: CDR1 SGHNT and CDR2 YYREEE (reference sequence). This CDR3 is built from 15 residues. Trimming shortened V by 1 base and J by 0 bases, and 10 bases separated the two germline ends. The complete variable domain, with remaining parts taken from reference TRBV5-4 and TRBJ1-2, reads ETGVTQSPTHLIKTRGQQVTLRCSSQSGHNTVSWYQQALGQGPQFIFQYYREEENGRGNFPPRFSGLQFPNYSSELNVNALELDDSALYLCASSLSWTTNYGYTFGSGTRLTVV.

This rearrangement joins TRBV6-4 to TRBJ2-7; D ambiguous. The ends were cut back, 6 bases at V and 7 bases at J, with 10 bases in the middle. The CDR3 runs to 11 residues. The V gene's germline CDR1 is MRHNA and CDR2 SNTAGT. This chain's CDR3 is CASRNPGEQYF. The CDR3 DNA is TGTGCCAGCAGAAACCCCGGGGAGCAGTACTTC.

The chain joins TRBV19 to TRBJ2-2; 7 nucleotides line up with TRBD2. Per germline, CDR1 LNHDA and CDR2 SQIVND (reference sequence). J gave up 6 bases and V 6 bases, and 7 bases lay outside the gene matches. The CDR3 length is 14 residues. The CDR3, as DNA: TGTGCCAGTAGGGCGGGAGCTTTCGCCGGGGAGCTGTTTTTT. It is translated as CASRAGAFAGELFF. The whole variable domain, remainder taken from reference TRBV19 and TRBJ2-2, is DGGITQSPKYLFRKEGQNVTLSCEQNLNHDAMYWYRQDPGQGLRLIYYSQIVNDFQKGDIAEGYSVSREKKESFPLTVTSAQKNPTAFYLCASRAGAFAGELFFGEGSRLTVL.

V and J are TRBV7-9 and TRBJ2-7, with D uncertain. Germline V CDR1 and CDR2: SEHNR, FQNEAQ (reference sequence). This CDR3 is built from 12 residues. V was cut by 2 bases and J by 5 bases, with 7 bases left in between. CDR3 sequence reads: CASSLSGHEQYF. DNA for the CDR3: TGTGCCAGCAGCTTATCTGGACACGAGCAGTACTTC.